The 5 T cell receptor beta chains in this list originate from one sample, sequenced in a study of blood T cell repertoires in COVID-19. The assay was immunoSEQ multiplex PCR, and TCRdb's table has in-frame clones only and misses some. The sample lists over 60,000 clones; approximately 80% were seen once. The sample was peripheral blood. All receptors derive from a man between 60 and 75 years old with COVID-19, enrolled during active disease.

This clone was counted ten times or more. The V gene is TRBV5-4, the J gene TRBJ2-2; 10 bases line up with TRBD2. This CDR3 comprises 15 residues. Looked up from germline, CDR1 is SGHNT and CDR2 is YYREEE (reference sequence). Trimming removed 5 bases from V and 8 bases from J; junction bases left unmatched: 9. CDR3 bases: TGTGCCAGCAGAGCACAGCGGGGGGGCTCAGGGGAGCTGTTTTTT. It codes for CASRAQRGGSGELFF.

V gene TRBV11-2 combines with J gene TRBJ1-3; 7 bases line up with TRBD1. Germline-derived CDR1 and CDR2 are SGHAT and FQNNGV. Trimming cost V 5 bases and J 0 bases; bases outside gene matches: 4. This CDR3 is 15 amino acids long. The CDR3 protein is CASSLGTVSGNTIYF. The CDR3 DNA sequence: TGTGCCAGCAGCCTAGGGACAGTCTCTGGAAACACCATATATTTT.

The chain couples TRBV7-9 to TRBJ2-1; possibly TRBD1 for D (6 bases). CDR3 length: 12 amino acids. Trimming removed 10 bases at V and 0 bases at J, with 7 bases between. The germline CDR1 and CDR2 sequences are SEHNR and FQNEAQ (reference sequence). CDR3 loop: CAMDSSYNEQFF. DNA for the CDR3: TGTGCCATGGACAGCTCCTACAATGAGCAGTTCTTC.

The genes are TRBV5-1 and TRBJ1-1; 8 nucleotides agree with TRBD1. V shed 5 bases, J shed 2 bases, and the junction held 8 bases outside the gene matches. From germline, CDR1 is SGHRS and CDR2 YFSETQ. The length of the CDR3 is 15 residues. CDR3 coding DNA: TGCGCCAGCAGGCCCGGGACAGGTGATAACACTGAAGCTTTCTTT. Translated, it gives CASRPGTGDNTEAFF.

This clone was detected only once. The rearrangement uses TRBV6-5 and TRBJ2-5; 10 bases are a match to TRBD2. The V segment lost 6 bases and the J segment 0 bases; nucleotides outside the gene matches: 4. The CDR3 covers 15 residues. Per the germline V gene, CDR1 is MNHEY and CDR2 is SVGAGI. The CDR3 is CASSPTSGYQETQYF. The CDR3 coding sequence is TGTGCCAGCAGCCCGACTAGCGGGTACCAAGAGACCCAGTACTTC.